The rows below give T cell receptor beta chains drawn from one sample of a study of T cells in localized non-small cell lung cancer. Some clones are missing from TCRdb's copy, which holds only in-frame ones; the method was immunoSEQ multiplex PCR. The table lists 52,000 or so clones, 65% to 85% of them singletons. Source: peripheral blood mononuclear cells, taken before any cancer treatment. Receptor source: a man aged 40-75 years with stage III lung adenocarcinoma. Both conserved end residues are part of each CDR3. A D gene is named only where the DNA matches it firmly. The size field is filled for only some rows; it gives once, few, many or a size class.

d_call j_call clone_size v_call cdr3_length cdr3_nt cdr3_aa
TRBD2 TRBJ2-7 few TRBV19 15 TGTGCCAGTAGGCGGGGTAGCGGGGGTGTCTACGAGCAGTACTTC CASRRGSGGVYEQYF
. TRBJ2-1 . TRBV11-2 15 TGTGCCAGCAGGGCCGGACAGCCTCCCTTCGATGAGCAGTTCTTC CASRAGQPPFDEQFF
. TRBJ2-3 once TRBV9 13 TGTGCCAGCACCTTGGGGCTGGAGGATACGCAGTATTTT CASTLGLEDTQYF
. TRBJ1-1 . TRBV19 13 TGTGCCAGTAGTGAGTCGGCGAGCACTGAAGCTTTCTTT CASSESASTEAFF
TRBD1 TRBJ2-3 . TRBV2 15 TGTGCCAGCAGTTCACAGGGGGAACGGGCAGATACGCAGTATTTT CASSSQGERADTQYF
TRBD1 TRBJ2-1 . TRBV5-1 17 TGCGCCAGCAGCTTCGCGCCCCGGGACAGGACGGGCAATGAGCAGTTCTTC CASSFAPRDRTGNEQFF
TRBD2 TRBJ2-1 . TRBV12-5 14 TGTGCTAGTGGTCGGGGTAGCGGGGTTAATGAGCAGTTCTTC CASGRGSGVNEQFF
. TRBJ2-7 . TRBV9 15 TGTGCCAGCAGCTCGTTGGCGACTAACAGCTACGAGCAGTACTTC CASSSLATNSYEQYF
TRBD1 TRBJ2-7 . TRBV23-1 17 TGCGCCAGCAGTCCTACCGGGACAGATAATGGAAGGTACGAGCAGTACTTC CASSPTGTDNGRYEQYF
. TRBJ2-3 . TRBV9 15 TGTGCCGGCAGCGTAGAAGGGGACAGCACAGATACGCAGTATTTT CAGSVEGDSTDTQYF
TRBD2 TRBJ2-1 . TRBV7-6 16 TGTGCCAGCAGCGATTCCGGGACTAGCGCCTACAATGAGCAGTTCTTC CASSDSGTSAYNEQFF
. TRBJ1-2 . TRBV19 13 TGTGCCAGTAGCGCAGGAACTGGCTATGGCTACACCTTC CASSAGTGYGYTF
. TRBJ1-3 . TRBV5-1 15 TGCGCCAGCAGCGCCGGACCGATCTCTGGAAACACCATATATTTT CASSAGPISGNTIYF
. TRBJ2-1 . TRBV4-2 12 TGTGCCAGCAGCCAAGACAGGGTACGACAGTTCTTC CASSQDRVRQFF
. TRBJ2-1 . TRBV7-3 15 TGTGCCAGCAGCTTAACCCGGGACGGTTACAATGAGCAGTTCTTC CASSLTRDGYNEQFF